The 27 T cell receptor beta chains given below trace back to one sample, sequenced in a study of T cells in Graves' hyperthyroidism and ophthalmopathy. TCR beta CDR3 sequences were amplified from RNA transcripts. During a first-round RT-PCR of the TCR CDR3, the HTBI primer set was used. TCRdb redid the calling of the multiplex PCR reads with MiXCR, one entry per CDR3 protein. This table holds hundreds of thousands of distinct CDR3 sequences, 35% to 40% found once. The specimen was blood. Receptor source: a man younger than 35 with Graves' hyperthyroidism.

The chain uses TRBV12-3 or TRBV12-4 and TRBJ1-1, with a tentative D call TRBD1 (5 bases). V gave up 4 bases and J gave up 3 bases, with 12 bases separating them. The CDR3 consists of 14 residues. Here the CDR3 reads CASSSQGRDTEAFF. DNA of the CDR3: TGTGCCAGCAGTTCGCAGGGAAGGGACACTGAAGCTTTCTTT.

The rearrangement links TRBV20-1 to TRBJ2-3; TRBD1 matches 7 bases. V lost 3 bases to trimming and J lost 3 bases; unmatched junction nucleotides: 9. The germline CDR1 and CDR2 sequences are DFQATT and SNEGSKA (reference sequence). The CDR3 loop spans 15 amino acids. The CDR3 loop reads CSASSDRRITDTQYF. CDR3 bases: TGCAGTGCTAGTTCGGACAGGAGAATAACAGATACGCAGTATTTT.

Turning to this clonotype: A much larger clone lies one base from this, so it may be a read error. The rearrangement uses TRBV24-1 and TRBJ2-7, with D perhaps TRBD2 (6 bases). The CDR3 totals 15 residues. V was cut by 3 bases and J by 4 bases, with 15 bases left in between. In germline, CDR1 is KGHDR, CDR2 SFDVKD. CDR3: CATSDGGGPQYEQYF. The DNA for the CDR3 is TGTGCCACCAGTGATGGGGGAGGTCCCCAATACGAGCAGTACTTC.

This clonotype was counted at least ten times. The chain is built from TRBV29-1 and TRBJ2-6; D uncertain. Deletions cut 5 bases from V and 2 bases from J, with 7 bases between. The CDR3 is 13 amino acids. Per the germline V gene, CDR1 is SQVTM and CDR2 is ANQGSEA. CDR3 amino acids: CSVFLAGANVLTF. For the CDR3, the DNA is TGCAGCGTTTTTTTGGCTGGGGCCAACGTCCTGACTTTC.

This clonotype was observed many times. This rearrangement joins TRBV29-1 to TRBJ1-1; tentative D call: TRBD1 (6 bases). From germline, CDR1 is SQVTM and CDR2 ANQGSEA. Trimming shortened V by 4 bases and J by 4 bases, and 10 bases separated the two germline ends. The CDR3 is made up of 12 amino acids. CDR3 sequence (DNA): TGCAGCGTTGGGAGGGGGTTCACTGAAGCTTTCTTT. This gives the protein CSVGRGFTEAFF.

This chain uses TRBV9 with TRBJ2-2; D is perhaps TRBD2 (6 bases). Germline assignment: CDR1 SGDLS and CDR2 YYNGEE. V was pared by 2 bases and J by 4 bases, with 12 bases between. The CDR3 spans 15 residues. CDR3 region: CASSVSGGFTGELFF. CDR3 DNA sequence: TGTGCCAGCAGCGTTTCCGGGGGTTTCACCGGGGAGCTGTTTTTT.

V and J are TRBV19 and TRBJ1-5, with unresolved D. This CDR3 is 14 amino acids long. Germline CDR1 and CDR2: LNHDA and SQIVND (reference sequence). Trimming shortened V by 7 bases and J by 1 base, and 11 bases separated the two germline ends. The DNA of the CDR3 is TGTGCCAGTAAAGTTGTAGGAAGCAATCAGCCCCAGCATTTT. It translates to CASKVVGSNQPQHF. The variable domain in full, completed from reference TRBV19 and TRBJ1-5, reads DGGITQSPKYLFRKEGQNVTLSCEQNLNHDAMYWYRQDPGQGLRLIYYSQIVNDFQKGDIAEGYSVSREKKESFPLTVTSAQKNPTAFYLCASKVVGSNQPQHFGDGTRLSIL.

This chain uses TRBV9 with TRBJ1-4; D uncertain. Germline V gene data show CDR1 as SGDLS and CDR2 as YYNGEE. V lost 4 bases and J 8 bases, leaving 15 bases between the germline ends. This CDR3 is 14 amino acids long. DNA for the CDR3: TGTGCCAGCAGCCCTACCGGTACTTCCGAAAAACTGTTTTTT. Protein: CASSPTGTSEKLFF.

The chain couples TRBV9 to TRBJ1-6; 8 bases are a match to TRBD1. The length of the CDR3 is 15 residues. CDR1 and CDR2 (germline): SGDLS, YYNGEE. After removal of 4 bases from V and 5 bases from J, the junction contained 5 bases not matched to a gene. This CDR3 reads CASSSQGGNNSPLHF. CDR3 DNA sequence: TGTGCCAGCAGCTCACAGGGGGGAAATAATTCACCCCTCCACTTT.

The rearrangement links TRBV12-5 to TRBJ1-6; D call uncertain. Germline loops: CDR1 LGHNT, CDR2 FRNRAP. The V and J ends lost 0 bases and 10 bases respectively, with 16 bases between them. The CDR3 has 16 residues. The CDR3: CASGLVLTDPGSPLHF. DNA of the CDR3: TGTGCTAGTGGTTTGGTACTAACCGACCCAGGATCACCCCTCCACTTT.

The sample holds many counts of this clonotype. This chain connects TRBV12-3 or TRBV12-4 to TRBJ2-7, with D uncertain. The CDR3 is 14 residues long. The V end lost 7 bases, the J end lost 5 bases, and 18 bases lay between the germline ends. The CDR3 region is CASTPGRSLDEQYF. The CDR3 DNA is TGTGCCAGCACCCCGGGCCGCTCGCTGGACGAGCAGTACTTC.

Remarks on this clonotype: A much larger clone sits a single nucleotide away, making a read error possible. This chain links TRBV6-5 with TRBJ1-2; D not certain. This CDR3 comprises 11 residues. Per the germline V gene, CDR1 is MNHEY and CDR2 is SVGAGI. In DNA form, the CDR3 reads TGTGCCAGCAGTGCATTAGGTGGCCACACCTTC. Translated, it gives CASSALGGHTF.

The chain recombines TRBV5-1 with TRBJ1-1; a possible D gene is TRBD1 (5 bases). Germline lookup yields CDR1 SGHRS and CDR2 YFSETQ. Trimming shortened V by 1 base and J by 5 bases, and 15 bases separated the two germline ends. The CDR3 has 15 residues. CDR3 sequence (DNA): TGCGCCAGCAGCTTGATTCCCCCAGGGAGGACTGAAGCTTTCTTT. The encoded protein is CASSLIPPGRTEAFF.

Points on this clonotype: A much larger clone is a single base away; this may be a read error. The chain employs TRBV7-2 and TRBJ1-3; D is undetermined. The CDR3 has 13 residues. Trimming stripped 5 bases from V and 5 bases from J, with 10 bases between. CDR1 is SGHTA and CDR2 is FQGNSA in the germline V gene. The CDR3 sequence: CASSMGHRNTIYF. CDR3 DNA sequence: TGTGCCAGCAGCATGGGCCATCGAAACACCATATATTTT.

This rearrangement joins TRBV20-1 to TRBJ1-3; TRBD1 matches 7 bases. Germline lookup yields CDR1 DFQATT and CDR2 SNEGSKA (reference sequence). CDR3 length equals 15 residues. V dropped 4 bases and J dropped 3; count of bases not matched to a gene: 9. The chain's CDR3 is CSAKGQPKDGNTIYF. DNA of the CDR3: TGCAGTGCTAAGGGACAGCCTAAGGATGGAAACACCATATATTTT.

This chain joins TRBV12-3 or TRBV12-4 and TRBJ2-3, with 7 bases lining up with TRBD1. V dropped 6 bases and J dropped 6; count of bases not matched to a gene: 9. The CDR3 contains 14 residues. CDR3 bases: TGTGCCAGCAGAATACAGGGGAATCGGGATACGCAGTATTTT. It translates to CASRIQGNRDTQYF.

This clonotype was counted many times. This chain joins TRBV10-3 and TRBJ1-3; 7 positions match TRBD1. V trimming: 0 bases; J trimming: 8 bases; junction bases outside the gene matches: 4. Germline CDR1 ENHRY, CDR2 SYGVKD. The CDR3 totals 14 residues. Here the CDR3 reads CAISESRGEDTIYF. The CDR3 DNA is TGTGCCATCAGTGAGTCCAGGGGGGAAGACACCATATATTTT.

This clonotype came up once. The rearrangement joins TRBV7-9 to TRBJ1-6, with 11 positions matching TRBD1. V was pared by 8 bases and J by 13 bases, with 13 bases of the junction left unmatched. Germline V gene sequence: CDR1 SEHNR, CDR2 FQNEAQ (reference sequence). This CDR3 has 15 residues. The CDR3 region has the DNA TGTGCCAGCGGCGTCGGGACAGGGGGTAATCAGCCCCTCCACTTT. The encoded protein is CASGVGTGGNQPLHF.

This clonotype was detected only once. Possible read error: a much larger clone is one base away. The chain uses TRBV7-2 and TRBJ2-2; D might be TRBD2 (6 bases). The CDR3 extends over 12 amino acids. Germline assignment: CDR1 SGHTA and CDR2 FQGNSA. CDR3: CASSPSAGGLFF. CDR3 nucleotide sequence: TGTGCCAGTAGTCCTAGCGCCGGGGGGCTGTTTTTT. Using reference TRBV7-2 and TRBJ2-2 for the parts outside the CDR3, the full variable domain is GAGVSQSPSNKVTEKGKDVELRCDPISGHTALYWYRQSLGQGLEFLIYFQGNSAPDKSGLPSDRFSAERTGGSVSTLTIQRTQQEDSAVYLCASSPSAGGLFFGEGSRLTVL.

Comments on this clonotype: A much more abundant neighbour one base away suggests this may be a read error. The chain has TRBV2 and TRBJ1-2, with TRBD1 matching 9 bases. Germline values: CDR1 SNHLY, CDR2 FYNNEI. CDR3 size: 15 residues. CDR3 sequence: CAGSLGTGGDYGYTF. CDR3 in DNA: TGTGCCGGCAGCTTAGGAACAGGGGGCGACTATGGCTACACCTTC. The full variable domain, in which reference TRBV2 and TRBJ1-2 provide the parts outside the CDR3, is EPEVTQTPSHQVTQMGQEVILRCVPISNHLYFYWYRQILGQKVEFLVSFYNNEISEKSEIFDDQFSVERPDGSNFTLKIRSTKLEDSAMYFCAGSLGTGGDYGYTFGSGTRLTVV.

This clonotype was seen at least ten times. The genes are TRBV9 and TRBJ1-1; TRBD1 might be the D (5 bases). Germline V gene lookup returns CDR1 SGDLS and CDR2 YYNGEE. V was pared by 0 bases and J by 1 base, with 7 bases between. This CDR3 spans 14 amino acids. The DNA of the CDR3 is TGTGCCAGCAGCGTAGACAGGTCGAACACTGAAGCTTTCTTT. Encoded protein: CASSVDRSNTEAFF.

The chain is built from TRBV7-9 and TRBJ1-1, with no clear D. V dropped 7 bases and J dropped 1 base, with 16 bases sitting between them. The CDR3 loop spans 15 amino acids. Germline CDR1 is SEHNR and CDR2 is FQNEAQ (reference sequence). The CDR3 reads CASTGAAAQNTEAFF. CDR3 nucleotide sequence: TGTGCCAGCACCGGAGCAGCAGCCCAGAACACTGAAGCTTTCTTT.

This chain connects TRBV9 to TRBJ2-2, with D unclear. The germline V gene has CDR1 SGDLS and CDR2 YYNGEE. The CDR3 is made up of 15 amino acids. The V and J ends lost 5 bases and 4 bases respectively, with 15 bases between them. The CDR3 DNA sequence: TGTGCCAGCAGTCAGGAGCGACGTATCACCGGGGAGCTGTTTTTT. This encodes CASSQERRITGELFF.

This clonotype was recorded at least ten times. Here the CDR3 reads CASSISDTEAFF. CDR3 nucleotides: TGTGCCAGTAGTATTAGCGACACTGAAGCTTTCTTT. The chain couples TRBV19 to TRBJ1-1, with D unclear. V lost 3 bases and J lost 3, with 5 bases in between. The CDR3 consists of 12 residues. The germline gives CDR1 LNHDA, CDR2 SQIVND (reference sequence).

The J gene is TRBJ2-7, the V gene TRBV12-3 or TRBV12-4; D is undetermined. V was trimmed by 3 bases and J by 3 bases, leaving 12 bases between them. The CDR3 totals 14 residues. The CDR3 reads CASSFGLVSYEQYF. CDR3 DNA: TGTGCCAGCAGTTTCGGGCTAGTAAGCTACGAGCAGTACTTC.

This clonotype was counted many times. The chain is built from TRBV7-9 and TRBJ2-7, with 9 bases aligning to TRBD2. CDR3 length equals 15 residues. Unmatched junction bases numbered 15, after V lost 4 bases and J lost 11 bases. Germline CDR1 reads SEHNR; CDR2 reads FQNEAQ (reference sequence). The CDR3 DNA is TGTGCCAGCAGCTCCCCAGGCGGGAGGGCCCGAGATAAGTACTTC. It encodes CASSSPGGRARDKYF.

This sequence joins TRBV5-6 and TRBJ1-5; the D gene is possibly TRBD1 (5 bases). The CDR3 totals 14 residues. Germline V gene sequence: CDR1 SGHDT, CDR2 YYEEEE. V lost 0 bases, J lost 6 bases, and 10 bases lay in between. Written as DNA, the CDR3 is TGTGCCAGCAGCTTGGCGCAGGGCCGTCAGCCCCAGCATTTT. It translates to CASSLAQGRQPQHF.